This T cell receptor beta chain was retrieved from a study of T-cell memory formation after mild COVID-19. About the research overall: The two donors had largely donor-specific TCR clusters. Study conclusions and caveats: CD4+ contracting clones were mainly CM and EM; CD8+ ones, EMRA.

Constant-segment-primed 5'RACE gave TCR alpha and TCR beta cDNA libraries with sample barcodes and UMIs. TCRdb reprocessed the 5' RACE reads via MiXCR and lists one record per CDR3 protein. This table has 200,000 to 250,000 distinct CDR3 sequences, around 9.1% appearing once. In this sample, this clonotype turned up a few times. Its antigen is undetermined. The CDR3 is 14 amino acids. Trimming at V came to 4 bases and at J to 5 bases, leaving 6 bases not matched to a gene. The germline V gene has CDR1 SGHRS and CDR2 YFSETQ. Sample: PBMCs or a T cell subset sorted from them (not recorded which). This receptor was obtained from a man between 18 and 29 years old who had mild COVID-19 (a few samples of this study predate the infection). Cell type and time point are not known. The rearrangement links TRBV5-1 to TRBJ2-5, with 9 bases identical to TRBD1. The DNA of the CDR3 is TGCGCCAGCAGCGGGGACAGGGTGGCGGAGACCCAGTACTTC. Encoded protein: CASSGDRVAETQYF.